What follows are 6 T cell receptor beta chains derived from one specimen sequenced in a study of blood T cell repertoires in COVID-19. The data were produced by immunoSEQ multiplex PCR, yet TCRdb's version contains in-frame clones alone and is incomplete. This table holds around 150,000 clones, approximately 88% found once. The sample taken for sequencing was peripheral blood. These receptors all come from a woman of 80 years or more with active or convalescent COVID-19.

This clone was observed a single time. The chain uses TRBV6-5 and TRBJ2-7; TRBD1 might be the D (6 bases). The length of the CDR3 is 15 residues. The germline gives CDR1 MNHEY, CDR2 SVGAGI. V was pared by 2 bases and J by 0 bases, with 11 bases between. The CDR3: CASSYRQVSSYEQYF. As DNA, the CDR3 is TGTGCCAGCAGTTACCGACAGGTGAGCTCCTACGAGCAGTACTTC.

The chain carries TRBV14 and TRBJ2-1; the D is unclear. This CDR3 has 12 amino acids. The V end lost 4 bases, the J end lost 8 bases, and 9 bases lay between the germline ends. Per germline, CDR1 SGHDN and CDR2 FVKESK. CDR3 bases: TGTGCCAGCAGCCCCTGGAGCGATGAGCAGTTCTTC. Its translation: CASSPWSDEQFF. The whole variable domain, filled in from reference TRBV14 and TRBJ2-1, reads EAGVTQFPSHSVIEKGQTVTLRCDPISGHDNLYWYRRVMGKEIKFLLHFVKESKQDESGMPNNRFLAERTGGTYSTLKVQPAELEDSGVYFCASSPWSDEQFFGPGTRLTVL.

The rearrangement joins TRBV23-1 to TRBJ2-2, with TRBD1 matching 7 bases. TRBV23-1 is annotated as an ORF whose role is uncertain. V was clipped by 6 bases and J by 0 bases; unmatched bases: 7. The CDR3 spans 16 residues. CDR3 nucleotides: TGCGCCAGCAGGGAATACAGGGGCCCGAACACCGGGGAGCTGTTTTTT. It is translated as CASREYRGPNTGELFF.

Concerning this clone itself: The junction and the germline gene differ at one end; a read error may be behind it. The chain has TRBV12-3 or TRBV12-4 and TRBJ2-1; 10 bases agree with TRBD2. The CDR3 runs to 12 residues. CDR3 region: CASSLRAGGPVF. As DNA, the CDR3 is TGTGCCAGCAGTTTACGAGCGGGGGGGCCTGTCTTC.

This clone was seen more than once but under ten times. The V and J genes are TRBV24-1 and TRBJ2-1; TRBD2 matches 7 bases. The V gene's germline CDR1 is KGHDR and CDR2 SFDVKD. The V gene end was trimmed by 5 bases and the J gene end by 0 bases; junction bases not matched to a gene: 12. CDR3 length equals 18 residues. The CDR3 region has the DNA TGTGCCACCAGTGCCCATAGCGGGTCCTTGAGCTCCTACAATGAGCAGTTCTTC. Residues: CATSAHSGSLSSYNEQFF.

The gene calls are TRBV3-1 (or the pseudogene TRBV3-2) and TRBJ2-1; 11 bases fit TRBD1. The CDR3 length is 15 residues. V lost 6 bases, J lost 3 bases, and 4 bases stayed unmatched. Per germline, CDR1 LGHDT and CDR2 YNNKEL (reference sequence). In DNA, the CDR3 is TGTGCCAGCAGACCGGACAGGGGGCACTACAATGAGCAGTTCTTC. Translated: CASRPDRGHYNEQFF.